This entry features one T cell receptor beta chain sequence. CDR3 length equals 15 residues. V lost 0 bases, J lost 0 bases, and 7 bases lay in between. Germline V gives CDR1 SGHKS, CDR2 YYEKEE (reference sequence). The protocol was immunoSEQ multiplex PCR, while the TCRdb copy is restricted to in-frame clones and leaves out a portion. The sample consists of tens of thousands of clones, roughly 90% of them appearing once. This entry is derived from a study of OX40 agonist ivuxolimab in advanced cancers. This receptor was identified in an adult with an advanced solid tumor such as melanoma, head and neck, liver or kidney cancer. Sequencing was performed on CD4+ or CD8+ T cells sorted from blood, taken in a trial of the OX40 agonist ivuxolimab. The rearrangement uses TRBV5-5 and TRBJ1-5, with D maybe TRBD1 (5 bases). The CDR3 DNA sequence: TGTGCCAGCAGCTTGGGGACAAATAGCAATCAGCCCCAGCATTTT. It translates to CASSLGTNSNQPQHF.